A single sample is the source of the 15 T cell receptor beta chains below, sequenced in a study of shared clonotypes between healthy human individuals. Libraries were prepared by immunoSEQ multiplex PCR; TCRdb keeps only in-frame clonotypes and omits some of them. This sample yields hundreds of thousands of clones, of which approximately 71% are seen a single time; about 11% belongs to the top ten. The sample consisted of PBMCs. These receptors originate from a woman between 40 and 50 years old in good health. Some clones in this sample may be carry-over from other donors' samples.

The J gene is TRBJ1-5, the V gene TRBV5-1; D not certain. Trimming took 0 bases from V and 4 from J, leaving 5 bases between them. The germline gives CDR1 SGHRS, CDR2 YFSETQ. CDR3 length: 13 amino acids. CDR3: CASSLGENQPQHF. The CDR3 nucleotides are TGCGCCAGCAGCTTGGGGGAGAATCAGCCCCAGCATTTT.

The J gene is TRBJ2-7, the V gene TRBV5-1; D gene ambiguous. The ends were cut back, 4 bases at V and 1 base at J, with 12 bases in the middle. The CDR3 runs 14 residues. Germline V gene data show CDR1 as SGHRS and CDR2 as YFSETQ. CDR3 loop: CASSAKSSSYEQYF. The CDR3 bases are TGCGCCAGCAGCGCAAAGAGTAGTTCCTACGAGCAGTACTTC.

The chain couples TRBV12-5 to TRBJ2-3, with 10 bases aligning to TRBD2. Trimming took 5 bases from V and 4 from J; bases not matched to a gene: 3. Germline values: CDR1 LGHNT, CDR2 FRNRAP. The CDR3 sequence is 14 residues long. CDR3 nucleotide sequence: TGTGCTAGTGGTCAGAGCGGGAGGGCAGATACGCAGTATTTT. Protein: CASGQSGRADTQYF.

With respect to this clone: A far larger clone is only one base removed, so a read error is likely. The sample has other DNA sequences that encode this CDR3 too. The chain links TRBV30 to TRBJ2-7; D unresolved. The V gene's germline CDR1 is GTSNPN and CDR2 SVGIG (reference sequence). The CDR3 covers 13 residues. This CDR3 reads CARSIATPGEQYF. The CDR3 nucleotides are TGTGCCAGGAGTATTGCTACCCCGGGTGAGCAGTACTTC.

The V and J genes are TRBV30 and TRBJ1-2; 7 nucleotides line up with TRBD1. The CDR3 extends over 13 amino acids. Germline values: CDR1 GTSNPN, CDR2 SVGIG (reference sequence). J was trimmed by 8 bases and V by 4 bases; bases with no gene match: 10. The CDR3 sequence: CAWKSTGVRGYTF. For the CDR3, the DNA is TGTGCCTGGAAGAGTACAGGGGTGCGCGGCTACACCTTC.

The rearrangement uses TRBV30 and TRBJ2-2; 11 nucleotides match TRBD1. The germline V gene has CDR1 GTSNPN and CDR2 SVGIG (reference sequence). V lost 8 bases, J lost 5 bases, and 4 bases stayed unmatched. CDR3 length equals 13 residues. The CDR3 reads CALGTGGTGELFF. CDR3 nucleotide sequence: TGTGCCCTAGGGACAGGGGGAACCGGGGAGCTGTTTTTT.

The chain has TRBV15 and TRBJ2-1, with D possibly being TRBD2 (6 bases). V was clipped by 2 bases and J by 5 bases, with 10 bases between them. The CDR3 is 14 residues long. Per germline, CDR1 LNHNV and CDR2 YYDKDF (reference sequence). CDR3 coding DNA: TGTGCCACCAGCAGATTGGGGACTGACAATGAGCAGTTCTTC. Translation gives CATSRLGTDNEQFF.

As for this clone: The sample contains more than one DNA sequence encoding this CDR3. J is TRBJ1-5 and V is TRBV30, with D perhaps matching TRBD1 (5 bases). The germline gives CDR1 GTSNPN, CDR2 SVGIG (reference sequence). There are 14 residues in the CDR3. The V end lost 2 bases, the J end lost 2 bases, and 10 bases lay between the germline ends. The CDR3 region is CAWSKGGGNQPQHF. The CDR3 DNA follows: TGTGCCTGGAGTAAGGGAGGGGGCAATCAGCCCCAGCATTTT.

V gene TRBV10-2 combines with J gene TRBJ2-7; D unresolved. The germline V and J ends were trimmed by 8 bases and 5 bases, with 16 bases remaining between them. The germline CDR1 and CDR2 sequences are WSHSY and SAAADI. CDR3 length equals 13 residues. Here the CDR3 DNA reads TGCGCCAGCGGCCTACCGGCTGTGAACGAGCAGTACTTC. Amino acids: CASGLPAVNEQYF.

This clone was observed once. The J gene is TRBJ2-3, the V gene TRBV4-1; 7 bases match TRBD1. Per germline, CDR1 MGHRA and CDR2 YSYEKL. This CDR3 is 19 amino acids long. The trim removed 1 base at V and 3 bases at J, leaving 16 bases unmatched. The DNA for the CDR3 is TGCGCCAGCAGCCAAGTGAGGTTCTACGGGCGCAGGGGGACAGATACGCAGTATTTT. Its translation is CASSQVRFYGRRGTDTQYF.

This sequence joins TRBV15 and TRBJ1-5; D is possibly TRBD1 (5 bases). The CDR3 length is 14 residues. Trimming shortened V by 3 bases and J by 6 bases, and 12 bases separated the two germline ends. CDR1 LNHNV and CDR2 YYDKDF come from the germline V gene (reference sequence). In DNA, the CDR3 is TGTGCCACCAGCAGGCGGGGGATGGGTCAGCCCCAGCATTTT. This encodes CATSRRGMGQPQHF.

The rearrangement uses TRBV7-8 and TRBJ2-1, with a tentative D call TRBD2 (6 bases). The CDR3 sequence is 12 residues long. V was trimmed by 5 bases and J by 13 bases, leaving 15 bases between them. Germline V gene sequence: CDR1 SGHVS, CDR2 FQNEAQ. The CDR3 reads CASSLERLVQFF. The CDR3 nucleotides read TGTGCCAGCAGCCTCGAAAGACTAGTTCAGTTCTTC.

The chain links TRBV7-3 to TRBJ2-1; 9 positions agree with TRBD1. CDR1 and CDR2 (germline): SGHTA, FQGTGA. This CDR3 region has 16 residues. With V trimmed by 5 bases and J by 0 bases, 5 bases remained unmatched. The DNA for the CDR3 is TGTGCCAGCAGCACCTTGACAGGGGGCTCCTACAATGAGCAGTTCTTC. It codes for CASSTLTGGSYNEQFF. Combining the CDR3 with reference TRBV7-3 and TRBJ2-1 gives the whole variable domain GAGVSQTPSNKVTEKGKYVELRCDPISGHTALYWYRQSLGQGPEFLIYFQGTGAADDSGLPNDRFFAVRPEGSVSTLKIQRTERGDSAVYLCASSTLTGGSYNEQFFGPGTRLTVL.

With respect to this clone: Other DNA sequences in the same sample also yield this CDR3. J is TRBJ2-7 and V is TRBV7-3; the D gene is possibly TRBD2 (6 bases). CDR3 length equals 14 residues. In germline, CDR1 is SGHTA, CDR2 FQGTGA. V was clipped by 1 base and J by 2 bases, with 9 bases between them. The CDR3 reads CASSLNPGAYEQYF. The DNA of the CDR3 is TGTGCCAGCAGCTTAAACCCGGGAGCCTACGAGCAGTACTTC.

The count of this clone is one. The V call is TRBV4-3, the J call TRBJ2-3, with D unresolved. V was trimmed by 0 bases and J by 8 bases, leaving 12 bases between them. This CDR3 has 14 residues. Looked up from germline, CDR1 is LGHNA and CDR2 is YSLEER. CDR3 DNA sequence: TGCGCCAGCAGCCAAGATCCCGTGTGGGGTACGCAGTATTTT. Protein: CASSQDPVWGTQYF.